Below, 2 T cell receptor beta chains from the same sample are listed, as sequenced in a study of cytotoxic CD8 clonotypes in ibrutinib-treated CLL. Libraries were prepared by immunoSEQ multiplex PCR; TCRdb keeps only in-frame clonotypes and omits some of them. The sample consists of about 130,000 clones, approximately 85% of them appearing once. The input for sequencing was PBMCs, taken after 24 months of ibrutinib treatment. These receptors were collected from a human donor with chronic lymphocytic leukemia.

The chain employs TRBV7-2 and TRBJ2-7; weak D call: TRBD1 (6 bases). The V gene lost 1 base and the J gene lost 8 bases, with 12 bases spanning the gap. CDR1 SGHTA and CDR2 FQGNSA come from the germline V gene. This CDR3 comprises 13 residues. In nucleotides, the CDR3 is TGTGCCAGCAGCTTAGAGGGGGTGGGCCAGCAGTACTTC. Translating gives CASSLEGVGQQYF.

The rearrangement links TRBV7-9 to TRBJ1-4, with 9 positions matching TRBD1. The germline V gene encodes CDR1 SEHNR and CDR2 FQNEAQ (reference sequence). The CDR3 has 14 amino acids. Trimming at V came to 4 bases and at J to 8 bases, leaving 5 bases not matched to a gene. As DNA, the CDR3 is TGTGCCAGCAGCTCCCGGGACAGGGACGAAAAACTGTTTTTT. Protein: CASSSRDRDEKLFF.